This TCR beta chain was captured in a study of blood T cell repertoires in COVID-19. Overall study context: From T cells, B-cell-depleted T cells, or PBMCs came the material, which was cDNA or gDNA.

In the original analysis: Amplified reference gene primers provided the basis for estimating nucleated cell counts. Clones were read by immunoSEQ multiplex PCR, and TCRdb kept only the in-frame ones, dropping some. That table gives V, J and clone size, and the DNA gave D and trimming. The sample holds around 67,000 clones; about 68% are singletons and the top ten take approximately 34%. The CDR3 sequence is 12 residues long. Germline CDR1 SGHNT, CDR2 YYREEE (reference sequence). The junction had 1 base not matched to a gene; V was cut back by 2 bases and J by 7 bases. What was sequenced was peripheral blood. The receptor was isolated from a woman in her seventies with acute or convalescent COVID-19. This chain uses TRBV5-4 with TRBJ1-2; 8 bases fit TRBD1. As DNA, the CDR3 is TGTGCCAGCAGCTTAGACAGGGGTGGCTACACCTTC. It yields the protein CASSLDRGGYTF.